Listed below are T cell receptor beta chains from one sample, sequenced in a study of blood T cell repertoires in COVID-19. Generated by immunoSEQ multiplex PCR, the TCRdb table keeps only in-frame clones and is missing some. The sample yields approximately 170,000 clones, over 75% seen once. The sequenced sample consisted of PBMCs or T cells enriched from blood (not recorded which). These receptors all come from a woman aged 18-29 years who had recovered from COVID-19. Both conserved end residues are part of each CDR3. The order of the fields is clone size, J gene, V gene, CDR3 length, D gene, CDR3 DNA, CDR3 protein. D genes are given only for firm matches. Size is omitted from some rows. Given values are once, few, many or a class for expanded clones.

abundance: .
j_gene: TRBJ2-1
v_gene: TRBV6-4
len: 14
d_gene: TRBD2
CDR3nt: TGTGCCACGCAGTACAGCGGGAGTGGCGGTGAGCAGTTCTTC
CDR3aa: CATQYSGSGGEQFF

abundance: .
j_gene: TRBJ2-1
v_gene: TRBV9
len: 16
d_gene: .
CDR3nt: TGTGCCAGCAGCGTGGTGGGTAGCGGCACCTACAATGAGCAGTTCTTC
CDR3aa: CASSVVGSGTYNEQFF

abundance: .
j_gene: TRBJ1-5
v_gene: TRBV28
len: 14
d_gene: .
CDR3nt: TGTGCCAGCAGTTTCCCAGGGCTCGATCAGCCCCAGCATTTT
CDR3aa: CASSFPGLDQPQHF

abundance: .
j_gene: TRBJ1-1
v_gene: TRBV7-9
len: 15
d_gene: TRBD1
CDR3nt: TGTGCCAGCAGCTTAGGGGACAGGGGGGATACTGAAGCTTTCTTT
CDR3aa: CASSLGDRGDTEAFF

abundance: .
j_gene: TRBJ1-1
v_gene: TRBV2
len: 14
d_gene: .
CDR3nt: TGTGCCAGCAGACTCTTTGACAGGTGGACTGAAGCTTTCTTT
CDR3aa: CASRLFDRWTEAFF

abundance: .
j_gene: TRBJ1-2
v_gene: TRBV30
len: 13
d_gene: TRBD1
CDR3nt: TGTGCCTGGAGTTATACACAGGGGGAGGGCTACACCTTC
CDR3aa: CAWSYTQGEGYTF

abundance: .
j_gene: TRBJ1-1
v_gene: TRBV3-1/TRBV3-2
len: 13
d_gene: .
CDR3nt: TGTGCCAGCAGGTCAGGCGGGACCTTAGAAGCTTTCTTT
CDR3aa: CASRSGGTLEAFF

abundance: .
j_gene: TRBJ2-1
v_gene: TRBV2
len: 11
d_gene: .
CDR3nt: TGTGCCAGCAGTGGGGGGGAGGAGCAGTTCTTC
CDR3aa: CASSGGEEQFF

abundance: .
j_gene: TRBJ1-4
v_gene: TRBV4-1
len: 17
d_gene: .
CDR3nt: TGCGCCAGCAGCCAAAGAGGTACAGGGTCTTCGAATGAAAAACTGTTTTTT
CDR3aa: CASSQRGTGSSNEKLFF

abundance: .
j_gene: TRBJ1-2
v_gene: TRBV28
len: 14
d_gene: .
CDR3nt: TGTGCCAGCAGTTTGGACAGAGAAATCTATGGCTACACCTTC
CDR3aa: CASSLDREIYGYTF

abundance: .
j_gene: TRBJ1-5
v_gene: TRBV10-1
len: 18
d_gene: TRBD1
CDR3nt: TGCGCCAGCAGAGATGGCCGGGACAGGGAGTATAGCAATCAGCCCCAGCATTTT
CDR3aa: CASRDGRDREYSNQPQHF

abundance: .
j_gene: TRBJ2-5
v_gene: TRBV20-1
len: 11
d_gene: .
CDR3nt: TGCAGTGCTAGAGTCGTCGAGACCCAGTACTTC
CDR3aa: CSARVVETQYF

abundance: .
j_gene: TRBJ1-4
v_gene: TRBV28
len: 14
d_gene: .
CDR3nt: TGTGCCAGCAGTTTGGTGACAGCAGGCGAAAAACTGTTTTTT
CDR3aa: CASSLVTAGEKLFF

abundance: .
j_gene: TRBJ2-2
v_gene: TRBV25-1
len: 15
d_gene: .
CDR3nt: TGTGCCAGCCGGGGTCGGGGAGCGCGGACCGGGGAGCTGTTTTTT
CDR3aa: CASRGRGARTGELFF

abundance: .
j_gene: TRBJ2-7
v_gene: TRBV27
len: 13
d_gene: .
CDR3nt: TGTGCCAGCAGAGGACACCACTCCTACGAGCAGTACTTC
CDR3aa: CASRGHHSYEQYF

abundance: .
j_gene: TRBJ1-3
v_gene: TRBV6-6
len: 15
d_gene: .
CDR3nt: TGTGCCAGCAGTCCACAGGCGACCTACGGAAACACCATATATTTT
CDR3aa: CASSPQATYGNTIYF

abundance: .
j_gene: TRBJ2-3
v_gene: TRBV15
len: 11
d_gene: .
CDR3nt: TGTGCCACCTCACCGGGAGATACGCAGTATTTT
CDR3aa: CATSPGDTQYF

abundance: .
j_gene: TRBJ1-1
v_gene: TRBV6-4
len: 13
d_gene: TRBD1
CDR3nt: TGTGCCAGCAGTGACCCGGGACAGAGGGGAGCTTTCTTT
CDR3aa: CASSDPGQRGAFF

abundance: .
j_gene: TRBJ1-1
v_gene: TRBV6-5
len: 16
d_gene: TRBD1
CDR3nt: TGTGCCAGCAGTTACTCGGGGACAGGGGAGTTTTTGCGGGCTTTCTTT
CDR3aa: CASSYSGTGEFLRAFF

abundance: .
j_gene: TRBJ2-1
v_gene: TRBV27
len: 13
d_gene: .
CDR3nt: TGTGCCAGCAGTTTCGCTAGCACCCATGAGCAGTTCTTC
CDR3aa: CASSFASTHEQFF

abundance: .
j_gene: TRBJ2-1
v_gene: TRBV19
len: 13
d_gene: TRBD2
CDR3nt: TGTGCCAGTAGTACGGGACTAGATGGTGAGCAGTTCTTC
CDR3aa: CASSTGLDGEQFF

abundance: .
j_gene: TRBJ2-2
v_gene: TRBV28
len: 11
d_gene: .
CDR3nt: TGTGCCAGCATCAGGAACGGGGAGCTGTTTTTT
CDR3aa: CASIRNGELFF

abundance: .
j_gene: TRBJ1-5
v_gene: TRBV2
len: 13
d_gene: .
CDR3nt: TGTGCCAGCGCAGAGCGGGGAGGTCAGCCCCAGCATTTT
CDR3aa: CASAERGGQPQHF

abundance: .
j_gene: TRBJ2-7
v_gene: TRBV5-4
len: 15
d_gene: .
CDR3nt: TGTGCCAGCAGCTTGGTATCGACAGGTCCCTACGAGCAGTACTTC
CDR3aa: CASSLVSTGPYEQYF

abundance: .
j_gene: TRBJ2-7
v_gene: TRBV24-1
len: 16
d_gene: TRBD2
CDR3nt: TGTGCCACCAGTGATTGGGAGGCGGGGGGTGGCTACGAGCAGTACTTC
CDR3aa: CATSDWEAGGGYEQYF

abundance: .
j_gene: TRBJ2-7
v_gene: TRBV6-5
len: 14
d_gene: TRBD1
CDR3nt: TGTGCCAGCAGTACACCGGGACAGCTCTACGAGCAGTACTTC
CDR3aa: CASSTPGQLYEQYF

abundance: .
j_gene: TRBJ1-5
v_gene: TRBV19
len: 15
d_gene: .
CDR3nt: TGTGCCAGTAGTATAGCTGTTGCGGGGAATCAGCCCCAGCATTTT
CDR3aa: CASSIAVAGNQPQHF

abundance: .
j_gene: TRBJ2-7
v_gene: TRBV29-1
len: 13
d_gene: TRBD2
CDR3nt: TGCAGCGTCACCCCTAGCGGTTTCTACGAGCAGTACTTC
CDR3aa: CSVTPSGFYEQYF

abundance: .
j_gene: TRBJ2-3
v_gene: TRBV6-5
len: 14
d_gene: TRBD2
CDR3nt: TGTGCCAGCCGGAGCGGGGGGGGCACAGATACGCAGTATTTT
CDR3aa: CASRSGGGTDTQYF

abundance: .
j_gene: TRBJ1-1
v_gene: TRBV29-1
len: 13
d_gene: TRBD1
CDR3nt: TGCAGCGGATTACAGGGGGTTTACACTGAAGCTTTCTTT
CDR3aa: CSGLQGVYTEAFF

abundance: .
j_gene: TRBJ1-4
v_gene: TRBV6-1
len: 14
d_gene: TRBD1
CDR3nt: TGTGCCAGCAAAAATACAGGGGGAAATGAAAAACTGTTTTTT
CDR3aa: CASKNTGGNEKLFF

abundance: .
j_gene: TRBJ2-7
v_gene: TRBV18
len: 14
d_gene: .
CDR3nt: TGTGCCAGCTCACCGGGGGCTTCGACCTACGAGCAGTACTTC
CDR3aa: CASSPGASTYEQYF

abundance: .
j_gene: TRBJ1-2
v_gene: TRBV27
len: 14
d_gene: TRBD1
CDR3nt: TGTGCCAGCAGAATGACAGGGGCCCGCTATGGCTACACCTTC
CDR3aa: CASRMTGARYGYTF

abundance: .
j_gene: TRBJ2-1
v_gene: TRBV19
len: 16
d_gene: .
CDR3nt: TGTGCCAGTAGTATCAGACAGCCAAGCTCCTACAATGAGCAGTTCTTC
CDR3aa: CASSIRQPSSYNEQFF

abundance: .
j_gene: TRBJ2-7
v_gene: TRBV11-1
len: 14
d_gene: .
CDR3nt: TGTGCCAGCAGCAAAACAAATGTCTTCGACGAGCAGTACTTC
CDR3aa: CASSKTNVFDEQYF

abundance: .
j_gene: TRBJ1-1
v_gene: TRBV6-2/TRBV6-3
len: 17
d_gene: TRBD1
CDR3nt: TGTGCCAGCAGTATCAGACCGGGACAGGGGAGGCGCGCTGAAGCTTTCTTT
CDR3aa: CASSIRPGQGRRAEAFF

abundance: once
j_gene: TRBJ2-7
v_gene: TRBV29-1
len: 13
d_gene: TRBD1
CDR3nt: TGCAGCGTTTGGGGCGACAGGGCTCGCGAGCAGTACTTC
CDR3aa: CSVWGDRAREQYF

abundance: .
j_gene: TRBJ2-2
v_gene: TRBV2
len: 17
d_gene: TRBD2
CDR3nt: TGTGCCAGCAGTGGACCTAGCGGGACTAGTAACACCGGGGAGCTGTTTTTT
CDR3aa: CASSGPSGTSNTGELFF

abundance: .
j_gene: TRBJ2-5
v_gene: TRBV9
len: 15
d_gene: .
CDR3nt: TGTGCCAGCAGCGTAGGATTTAGGGGGCAAGAGACCCAGTACTTC
CDR3aa: CASSVGFRGQETQYF

abundance: .
j_gene: TRBJ1-4
v_gene: TRBV4-3
len: 13
d_gene: .
CDR3nt: TGCGCCAGCAGCCAAGATAGGGGGGAAAAACTGTTTTTT
CDR3aa: CASSQDRGEKLFF

abundance: .
j_gene: TRBJ1-1
v_gene: TRBV14
len: 16
d_gene: TRBD1
CDR3nt: TGTGCCAGCAGCCAAGGACCGGGACAGGGGTTTCCTGAAGCTTTCTTT
CDR3aa: CASSQGPGQGFPEAFF

abundance: .
j_gene: TRBJ1-2
v_gene: TRBV4-1
len: 15
d_gene: .
CDR3nt: TGCGCCAGCAGCCAGATGGACGGGATTAACTATGGCTACACCTTC
CDR3aa: CASSQMDGINYGYTF

abundance: .
j_gene: TRBJ2-7
v_gene: TRBV28
len: 15
d_gene: .
CDR3nt: TGTGCCAGCAGTACCCCAGACCCGAGGCCTAAAGAGCAGTACTTC
CDR3aa: CASSTPDPRPKEQYF

abundance: .
j_gene: TRBJ1-3
v_gene: TRBV28
len: 14
d_gene: .
CDR3nt: TGTGCCAGCCTTGAGGGTTGGAGTATGGACACCATATATTTT
CDR3aa: CASLEGWSMDTIYF

abundance: once
j_gene: TRBJ2-7
v_gene: TRBV2
len: 15
d_gene: TRBD2
CDR3nt: TGTGCCAGCAGTGAAGCGAGGGGACTAGTGTACGAGCAGTACTTC
CDR3aa: CASSEARGLVYEQYF

abundance: .
j_gene: TRBJ2-3
v_gene: TRBV10-2
len: 14
d_gene: .
CDR3nt: TGCGCCACCACGGGGGTAGCCCGGGTGGATACGCAGTATTTT
CDR3aa: CATTGVARVDTQYF

abundance: .
j_gene: TRBJ1-1
v_gene: TRBV20-1
len: 13
d_gene: .
CDR3nt: TGCAGTGCTAGTAAGCAGGGGTACACTGAAGCTTTCTTT
CDR3aa: CSASKQGYTEAFF

abundance: .
j_gene: TRBJ2-3
v_gene: TRBV2
len: 17
d_gene: TRBD2
CDR3nt: TGTGCCAGCAGTGGGATTAGCGGGAGGGCCCGGCCAGATACGCAGTATTTT
CDR3aa: CASSGISGRARPDTQYF